A single sample gave rise to the 8 T cell receptor beta chains below, sequenced in a study of cytomegalovirus exposure and HLA in healthy donors. The PCR had 60 Vbeta and 13 Jbeta primers. Repertoires were generated with immunoSEQ multiplex PCR, while TCRdb's copy carries only in-frame clones and drops some. This sample yields some 200,000 clones, of which roughly 79% are seen a single time; roughly 0.58% belongs to the top ten. Sequenced: PBMCs. The receptors shown here come from a woman between 40 and 55 years old in good health and CMV-seronegative.

The chain combines TRBV2 with TRBJ2-3; TRBD2 aligns across 9 bases. The CDR3 has 17 residues. Losses at the gene ends were 5 bases for V and 6 bases for J; bases not matched to a gene: 15. The germline CDR1 and CDR2 sequences are SNHLY and FYNNEI. The chain's CDR3 is CASSKRLAAAGSDTQYF. In DNA, the CDR3 is TGTGCCAGCAGTAAACGACTAGCGGCCGCGGGGAGTGATACGCAGTATTTT.

The chain uses TRBV10-2 and TRBJ2-1; 14 bases fit TRBD2. In germline, CDR1 is WSHSY, CDR2 SAAADI. CDR3 length: 15 amino acids. Trimming took 8 bases from V and 8 from J; bases not matched to a gene: 8. In nucleotides, the CDR3 is TGCGCCAGCTTCGCGGGGACTAGCGGGGGTTATGAGCAGTTCTTC. Translated, it gives CASFAGTSGGYEQFF.

The CDR3 bases are TGTGCCAGCAGTGAAGCGGTCGGGGGGGTTCAGCCCCAGCATTTT. Its translation is CASSEAVGGVQPQHF. The chain combines TRBV2 with TRBJ1-5; D perhaps matches TRBD1 (5 bases). V lost 0 bases, J lost 6 bases, and 12 bases lay in between. This CDR3 region has 15 residues. Per germline, CDR1 SNHLY and CDR2 FYNNEI.

The rearrangement links TRBV30 to TRBJ1-5; D gene unclear. Germline CDR1 is GTSNPN and CDR2 is SVGIG (reference sequence). This CDR3 spans 12 amino acids. Deletions cut 0 bases from V and 7 bases from J, with 7 bases between. The CDR3 coding sequence is TGTGCCTGGAGTGTGTCGGGACAGCCCCAGCATTTT. Amino acid sequence: CAWSVSGQPQHF.

The rearrangement links TRBV19 to TRBJ1-5; 9 positions match TRBD1. The CDR3 covers 15 residues. V lost 6 bases and J lost 2; bases outside the gene matches: 5. The V gene's germline CDR1 is LNHDA and CDR2 SQIVND (reference sequence). CDR3 coding DNA: TGTGCCAGTAGCACAGGGGGCGGGGGCAATCAGCCCCAGCATTTT. Translating gives CASSTGGGGNQPQHF.

This chain joins TRBV9 and TRBJ2-7, with TRBD2 as a possible D gene (6 bases). V was trimmed by 4 bases and J by 6 bases, leaving 17 bases between them. Germline V lookup: CDR1 SGDLS, CDR2 YYNGEE. The CDR3 sequence is 14 residues long. Here the CDR3 DNA reads TGTGCCAGCAGCTCCGGGGGAAGTCCCTCCGAGCAGTACTTC. Its protein is CASSSGGSPSEQYF. The entire variable domain, with the rest obtained from reference TRBV9 and TRBJ2-7, is as follows: DSGVTQTPKHLITATGQRVTLRCSPRSGDLSVYWYQQSLDQGLQFLIQYYNGEERAKGNILERFSAQQFPDLHSELNLSSLELGDSALYFCASSSGGSPSEQYFGPGTRLTVT.

The rearrangement joins TRBV5-1 to TRBJ1-6; D is ambiguous. In germline, CDR1 is SGHRS, CDR2 YFSETQ. With 0 bases removed from V and 10 bases from J, the gap between germline ends came to 14 bases. CDR3 length equals 15 residues. CDR3 DNA sequence: TGCGCCAGCAGCTTGGAGTCCGGGGTTGGGTCACCCCTCCACTTT. This gives the protein CASSLESGVGSPLHF.

This chain joins TRBV6-6 and TRBJ1-2; the D is unclear. V dropped 6 bases and J dropped 3 bases, with 14 bases sitting between them. Per the germline V gene, CDR1 is MNHNY and CDR2 is SVGAGI (reference sequence). The CDR3 has 14 amino acids. For the CDR3, the DNA is TGTGCCAGCAGCCGGCCCGAGGGCCACTATGGCTACACCTTC. This sequence encodes CASSRPEGHYGYTF.